These 22 T cell receptor beta chains share one sample of origin, sequenced in a study of blood T cell repertoires in COVID-19. Clones were sequenced by immunoSEQ multiplex PCR, and TCRdb holds only the in-frame ones, with some missing. Seen here are around 300,000 clones, under 90% observed once, and the top ten hold 0.94%. Specimen: peripheral blood. The origin of the receptors is a woman in her thirties or forties who had recovered from COVID-19.

The rearrangement links TRBV30 to TRBJ1-1, with D tentatively TRBD1 (5 bases). V was cut by 3 bases and J by 2 bases, with 7 bases left in between. The germline V gene encodes CDR1 GTSNPN and CDR2 SVGIG (reference sequence). The CDR3 consists of 12 residues. For the CDR3, the DNA is TGTGCCTGGAGGGGGCGAAACACTGAAGCTTTCTTT. Protein: CAWRGRNTEAFF.

CDR3 in DNA: TGTGCCAGCAGTTTAGGACAGGGGGTAGCTTACGAGCAGTACTTC. The encoded protein is CASSLGQGVAYEQYF. The V call is TRBV28, the J call TRBJ2-7; 10 bases align to TRBD1. Germline V CDR1 and CDR2: MDHEN, SYDVKM. V lost 2 bases and J lost 4; bases outside the gene matches: 5. This CDR3 comprises 15 residues.

The rearrangement links TRBV10-3 to TRBJ2-1; maybe TRBD1 (6 bases). Germline CDR1 and CDR2: ENHRY and SYGVKD. The CDR3 length is 15 residues. V shed 3 bases and J shed 1 base, with 10 bases lying between them. The CDR3 here is CAISEQTGSYNEQFF. In DNA form, the CDR3 reads TGTGCCATCAGTGAACAAACAGGGTCCTACAATGAGCAGTTCTTC.

The rearrangement links TRBV12-3 or TRBV12-4 to TRBJ2-7; the D gene is possibly TRBD2 (6 bases). The CDR3 spans 12 residues. V was clipped by 4 bases and J by 3 bases, with 7 bases between them. The CDR3 protein is CASSWRGYEQYF. CDR3 DNA: TGTGCCAGCAGTTGGAGGGGCTACGAGCAGTACTTC.

The rearrangement joins TRBV7-9 to TRBJ1-1; D ambiguous. Germline-derived CDR1 and CDR2 are SEHNR and FQNEAQ (reference sequence). This CDR3 region has 15 residues. Trimming cost V 0 bases and J 5 bases, with 13 bases left between them. CDR3 protein: CASSLAREVGTEAFF. CDR3 coding DNA: TGTGCCAGCAGCTTAGCGAGGGAGGTGGGGACTGAAGCTTTCTTT.

The chain carries TRBV5-1 and TRBJ2-3; D gene ambiguous. Deletions cut 6 bases from V and 0 bases from J, with 11 bases between. This CDR3 contains 14 residues. Per the germline V gene, CDR1 is SGHRS and CDR2 is YFSETQ. In DNA, the CDR3 is TGCGCCAGCAAGCTGGGCTCTAGCACAGATACGCAGTATTTT. Its translation is CASKLGSSTDTQYF.

The chain recombines TRBV11-3 with TRBJ2-5; 9 bases match TRBD2. Germline CDR1 reads SGHNT; CDR2 reads YENEEA. The V gene end was trimmed by 6 bases and the J gene end by 3 bases; junction bases not matched to a gene: 8. CDR3 length equals 15 residues. The CDR3 DNA reads as TGTGCCAGCAGGAAAAGGACTAGCGAAAAAGAGACCCAGTACTTC. Protein product: CASRKRTSEKETQYF. Based on the CDR3 plus reference TRBV11-3 and TRBJ2-5, the full variable domain is EAGVVQSPRYKIIEKKQPVAFWCNPISGHNTLYWYLQNLGQGPELLIRYENEEAVDDSQLPKDRFSAERLKGVDSTLKIQPAELGDSAVYLCASRKRTSEKETQYFGPGTRLLVL.

This clone was found once. This chain connects TRBV19 to TRBJ1-6, with 8 bases aligning to TRBD1. The trim removed 4 bases at V and 8 bases at J, leaving 4 bases unmatched. Germline lookup yields CDR1 LNHDA and CDR2 SQIVND (reference sequence). The CDR3 length is 14 residues. Here the CDR3 DNA reads TGTGCCAGTAGTAGTACAGGGGGGTATTCACCCCTCCACTTT. It specifies CASSSTGGYSPLHF.

This rearrangement joins TRBV4-2 to TRBJ2-3, with TRBD2 matching 10 bases. The CDR3 is made up of 17 amino acids. From germline, CDR1 is LGHNA and CDR2 YNFKEQ. The V segment lost 1 base and the J segment 1 base; nucleotides outside the gene matches: 5. CDR3 amino acids: CASSQAPGTSGTDTQYF. CDR3 nucleotides: TGTGCCAGCAGCCAAGCGCCGGGGACTAGCGGCACAGATACGCAGTATTTT.

This chain links TRBV7-2 with TRBJ2-3; 13 bases fit TRBD2. V trimming: 2 bases; J trimming: 4 bases; junction bases outside the gene matches: 6. Per the germline V gene, CDR1 is SGHTA and CDR2 is FQGNSA. CDR3 length: 17 amino acids. Here the CDR3 reads CASSLKLAGGPADTQYF. The CDR3, as DNA: TGTGCCAGCAGCTTAAAACTAGCGGGAGGGCCAGCAGATACGCAGTATTTT.

The CDR3 here is CASSSGGPDTGELFF. CDR3 sequence (DNA): TGTGCCAGCAGCTCGGGAGGTCCGGACACCGGGGAGCTGTTTTTT. This chain connects TRBV7-3 to TRBJ2-2; 7 bases are shared with TRBD2. V lost 4 bases to trimming and J lost 3 bases; unmatched junction nucleotides: 5. Germline CDR1 is SGHTA and CDR2 is FQGTGA. The CDR3 loop spans 15 amino acids.

The CDR3 region has the DNA TGCGCCAGCAGCTCCCCGGGACAGGGAAACACCGGGGAGCTGTTTTTT. It specifies CASSSPGQGNTGELFF. The chain carries TRBV5-1 and TRBJ2-2; 9 bases agree with TRBD1. The CDR3 totals 16 residues. Germline V gene sequence: CDR1 SGHRS, CDR2 YFSETQ. Trimming removed 3 bases from V and 2 bases from J; junction bases left unmatched: 5.

This clone is a singleton in its sample. The rearrangement joins TRBV2 to TRBJ2-7; 7 bases match TRBD1. The length of the CDR3 is 15 residues. Trimming cost V 8 bases and J 1 base; bases outside gene matches: 11. Germline V gene data show CDR1 as SNHLY and CDR2 as FYNNEI. The chain's CDR3 is CASHPTGQLSYEQYF. The DNA of the CDR3 is TGTGCCAGCCACCCCACGGGACAGTTATCCTACGAGCAGTACTTC.

This clone was detected once. The CDR3 region is CASSFGGTTGELFF. The CDR3 DNA sequence: TGCGCCAGCAGCTTTGGCGGGACGACCGGGGAGCTGTTTTTT. This chain uses TRBV5-1 with TRBJ2-2; D may be TRBD2 (6 bases). Germline CDR1 is SGHRS and CDR2 is YFSETQ. V was pared by 2 bases and J by 5 bases, with 10 bases between. CDR3 size: 14 residues.

The V gene is TRBV5-6, the J gene TRBJ1-1; a possible D gene is TRBD1 (5 bases). The germline V gene encodes CDR1 SGHDT and CDR2 YYEEEE. The CDR3 is 15 amino acids. With 1 base removed from V and 1 base from J, the gap between germline ends came to 11 bases. The CDR3 region is CASSLLGQANTEAFF. CDR3 sequence (DNA): TGTGCCAGCAGCTTGTTAGGACAAGCGAACACTGAAGCTTTCTTT.

V gene TRBV21-1 combines with J gene TRBJ2-4; the D segment call TRBD1 is taken from the table without a DNA check. TRBV21-1 is termed a pseudogene. This CDR3 contains 16 residues. DNA of the CDR3: TGTGCCAGCAGCAACGACAGGAGACTAGCCAAAAACATTCAGTACTTC. Its protein is CASSNDRRLAKNIQYF.

This clone came up once. The chain joins TRBV19 to TRBJ1-2, with TRBD1 matching 7 bases. Germline values: CDR1 LNHDA, CDR2 SQIVND (reference sequence). V lost 5 bases, J lost 1 base, and 13 bases stayed unmatched. The CDR3 totals 17 residues. CDR3 in DNA: TGTGCCAGTAGTGCTAGGACAGGCGCGCGGGGTAACTATGGCTACACCTTC. It specifies CASSARTGARGNYGYTF.

The genes are TRBV10-2 and TRBJ2-3; 8 nucleotides align to TRBD2. The CDR3 contains 14 residues. Germline V CDR1 and CDR2: WSHSY, SAAADI. J was trimmed by 1 base and V by 8 bases; bases with no gene match: 5. The CDR3, as DNA: TGCGCCAGCTTCACGGGGGGGCGCACAGATACGCAGTATTTT. Translated, it gives CASFTGGRTDTQYF.

The chain links TRBV24-1 to TRBJ2-5; 7 positions agree with TRBD1. Looked up from germline, CDR1 is KGHDR and CDR2 is SFDVKD. Unmatched junction bases numbered 7, after V lost 2 bases and J lost 5 bases. The length of the CDR3 is 15 residues. The CDR3 loop is CATSDSRGRGETQYF. The CDR3 nucleotides read TGTGCCACCAGTGATTCAAGGGGGCGCGGGGAGACCCAGTACTTC.

The J gene is TRBJ1-2, the V gene TRBV19, with unresolved D. Germline CDR1 and CDR2: LNHDA and SQIVND (reference sequence). With 7 bases removed from V and 9 bases from J, the gap between germline ends came to 18 bases. CDR3 length equals 13 residues. The CDR3 DNA follows: TGTGCCAGTACCTCCCCGTCCCACATGAGCTACACCTTC. Translation gives CASTSPSHMSYTF.

The V gene is TRBV3-1 (or the pseudogene TRBV3-2), the J gene TRBJ2-7; D remains ambiguous. V was pared by 4 bases and J by 6 bases, with 13 bases between. This CDR3 contains 13 residues. Germline V gene data show CDR1 as LGHDT and CDR2 as YNNKEL (reference sequence). CDR3 sequence reads: CASSPLVAGEQYF. CDR3 in DNA: TGTGCCAGCAGCCCCCTCGTGGCTGGCGAGCAGTACTTC.

This clone has only a few counts. V usage is TRBV30 and J usage is TRBJ1-2, with D possibly matching TRBD1 (5 bases). This CDR3 contains 12 residues. Trimming took 3 bases from V and 8 from J, leaving 13 bases between them. The V gene's germline CDR1 is GTSNPN and CDR2 SVGIG (reference sequence). CDR3 region: CAWRRAGGGYTF. For the CDR3, the DNA is TGTGCCTGGAGGCGAGCGGGGGGAGGCTACACCTTC.